This T cell receptor beta chain comes out of a study of OX40 agonist ivuxolimab in advanced cancers. This clone was observed a handful of times. Its antigen is unidentified. Sequencing was performed with immunoSEQ multiplex PCR; in TCRdb, only in-frame clones are kept and a portion is missing. The data show some 66,000 clones, 60% to 80% seen once. Findings of the study overall: Clonal expansion by week 6 occurred in CD4+ and CD8+ blood T cells (at 0.1 to 3.0 mg/kg). CD8+ T cells showed, on average, more clonal expansion than CD4+ cells.

Sampled blood was obtained at baseline, cycle 4 day 1, and cycle 7 day 1. The CDR3 sequence is 14 residues long. Germline CDR1 is SGHAT and CDR2 is FQDESV (reference sequence). V was cut by 3 bases and J by 2 bases, with 11 bases left in between. The sequencing used CD4+ or CD8+ T cells sorted from blood, collected in a trial of the OX40 agonist ivuxolimab. The receptor comes from an adult with an advanced solid tumor such as melanoma, head and neck, liver or kidney cancer. V usage is TRBV11-1 and J usage is TRBJ2-7; maybe TRBD1 (6 bases). The CDR3 nucleotides are TGTGCCAGCAGCTTGCTACAGGGCGCCTACGAGCAGTACTTC. Translating gives CASSLLQGAYEQYF.